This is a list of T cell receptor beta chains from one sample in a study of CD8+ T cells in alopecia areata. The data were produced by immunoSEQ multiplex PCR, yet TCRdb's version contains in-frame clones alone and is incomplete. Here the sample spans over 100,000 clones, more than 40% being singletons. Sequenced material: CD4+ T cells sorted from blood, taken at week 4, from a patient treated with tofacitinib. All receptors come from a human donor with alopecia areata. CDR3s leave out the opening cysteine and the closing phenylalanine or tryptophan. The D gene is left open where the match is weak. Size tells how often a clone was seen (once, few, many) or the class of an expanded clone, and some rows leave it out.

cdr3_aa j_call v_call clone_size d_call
AWSTFFGRINNEQF TRBJ2-1 TRBV30 few .
SVAEGSSTDTQY TRBJ2-3 TRBV29-1 . .
ASPAGGDTQY TRBJ2-3 TRBV7-9 once TRBD2
APERTSGKNEQF TRBJ2-1 TRBV7-3 . TRBD2
ASSYGLGSLSYT TRBJ1-2 TRBV6-5 . .
ASSEVGYTGELF TRBJ2-2 TRBV25-1 once .
ASSLGHSYNEQF TRBJ2-1 TRBV7-2 . .
ASSPVQGRPSPLH TRBJ1-6 TRBV7-8 few .
SVEEPLLTQY TRBJ2-5 TRBV29-1 few .
AWSGALAGGLSYNEQF TRBJ2-1 TRBV30 . TRBD2
AWSVGGGNQPQH TRBJ1-5 TRBV30 . TRBD1
AWSVGRGKSGANVLT TRBJ2-6 TRBV30 . TRBD1
ASSLKQGRTEAF TRBJ1-1 TRBV6-5 once .
AWAGLQETQY TRBJ2-5 TRBV30 . .
ASSYVGTTAGF TRBJ1-5 TRBV6-6 . .
ASSLETGPNTEAF TRBJ1-1 TRBV11-1 . TRBD1
ASSRVGQGMEEQY TRBJ2-7 TRBV5-1 . TRBD1
SVELGSVTDTQY TRBJ2-3 TRBV29-1 . .
SARALETQY TRBJ2-5 TRBV20-1 . .
ASSSRLAGVNEQF TRBJ2-1 TRBV5-4 few TRBD2
SARLSVDQPQH TRBJ1-5 TRBV29-1 few .
AWSLGQANEKLF TRBJ1-4 TRBV30 . TRBD1
ASSRPLMGSEAF TRBJ1-1 TRBV4-1 . .
AWNGQNNEQF TRBJ2-1 TRBV30 . .
ASSLGTTREQY TRBJ2-7 TRBV7-2 few .
SVLGTGLLHTGELF TRBJ2-2 TRBV29-1 few TRBD1
ASSLVTGNYGYT TRBJ1-2 TRBV5-1 . .
ASSLDRAYGNTIY TRBJ1-3 TRBV7-7 . TRBD1
SVLQGRLNTEAF TRBJ1-1 TRBV29-1 . TRBD1
SVGRLAGGPGDTQY TRBJ2-3 TRBV29-1 . TRBD2
ASSEGQGAHYGYT TRBJ1-2 TRBV6-1 . TRBD1
ASSYSRTGNQPQH TRBJ1-5 TRBV6-5 . .
ASSIALNGELF TRBJ2-2 TRBV19 . .
ASSEEGF TRBJ2-1 TRBV10-1 few .
AWSSPTVTPNYGYT TRBJ1-2 TRBV30 . .
SVGTGNQPQH TRBJ1-5 TRBV29-1 few TRBD1
ASGLVQINTGELF TRBJ2-2 TRBV12-5 . .
ASSQDSVFRKNQPQH TRBJ1-5 TRBV4-1 . .
ASSPRTGVYNGYT TRBJ1-2 TRBV27 few TRBD1
ASSQDPAGTDTQY TRBJ2-3 TRBV14 few TRBD2
ASGTPGPYGYT TRBJ1-2 TRBV6-5 few .
SGIRGLGTEAF TRBJ1-1 TRBV29-1 . TRBD1
ASNPSTGIGTEAF TRBJ1-1 TRBV7-9 few .
ATSRVGRGAYEQY TRBJ2-7 TRBV15 . .
AWNLDQGYT TRBJ1-2 TRBV30 . .
ARTRKNPSGNTIY TRBJ1-3 TRBV30 . .
ASSPDSLNNEQF TRBJ2-1 TRBV5-1 . .
ASSPKKETQY TRBJ2-5 TRBV18 . .
ASSSAYEQY TRBJ2-7 TRBV5-4 few .
ASSEVRSTDTQY TRBJ2-3 TRBV25-1 once .
ATSREDAGAVGYT TRBJ1-2 TRBV15 . .
ASSLAGPFPLH TRBJ1-6 TRBV28 . .
ASYTSLGGYT TRBJ1-2 TRBV28 few .